Each of the 13 T cell receptor beta chains below was sequenced from the same sample in a study of shared clonotypes between healthy human individuals. The data were produced by immunoSEQ multiplex PCR, yet TCRdb's version contains in-frame clones alone and is incomplete. The sample carries 600,000 to 750,000 clones, around 72% recorded once. Sequencing was performed on memory CD4+ T cells sorted from blood. Subset specified: CD45RA-negative fraction. The receptor source for this set is a woman in her twenties or thirties in good health.

The chain recombines TRBV18 with TRBJ2-7, with D perhaps matching TRBD1 (5 bases). Trimming shortened V by 3 bases and J by 6 bases, and 12 bases separated the two germline ends. Germline CDR1 KGHSH, CDR2 LQKENI. This CDR3 has 13 amino acids. CDR3 sequence reads: CASSPVGRGEQYF. CDR3 nucleotide sequence: TGTGCCAGCTCACCTGTAGGAAGGGGCGAGCAGTACTTC.

The rearrangement joins TRBV28 to TRBJ2-7, with 9 nucleotides matching TRBD1. Germline V gene data show CDR1 as MDHEN and CDR2 as SYDVKM. This CDR3 spans 13 amino acids. With V trimmed by 6 bases and J by 0 bases, 0 bases remained unmatched. DNA for the CDR3: TGTGCCAGCAGGACAGGGGGCTCCTACGAGCAGTACTTC. Translating it yields CASRTGGSYEQYF.

This clone was counted a single time. J is TRBJ2-1 and V is TRBV28; the D gene is possibly TRBD1 (6 bases). The V end was cut by 1 base, the J end by 7 bases, with 17 bases between. Germline CDR1 MDHEN, CDR2 SYDVKM. The CDR3 is 16 residues long. CDR3 residues: CASSLLSRGARNEQFF. The CDR3 DNA follows: TGTGCCAGCAGTTTATTGTCCAGGGGAGCCCGTAATGAGCAGTTCTTC.

V is TRBV25-1 and J is TRBJ1-3; D is ambiguous. The V and J ends lost 6 bases and 4 bases respectively, with 16 bases between them. The CDR3 is 15 amino acids. Looked up from germline, CDR1 is MGHDK and CDR2 is SYGVNS. CDR3 nucleotides: TGTGCCAGCAGCGCAGCGCCCACTCGGGGAAACACCATATATTTT. This codes for CASSAAPTRGNTIYF.

The chain links TRBV28 to TRBJ2-3; 14 nucleotides agree with TRBD2. Trimming removed 3 bases from V and 3 bases from J; junction bases left unmatched: 5. The CDR3 is 17 amino acids. The V gene's germline CDR1 is MDHEN and CDR2 SYDVKM. CDR3 nucleotide sequence: TGTGCCAGCAGTTTCCCCGGGACTAGCGGGAGAACAGATACGCAGTATTTT. Protein: CASSFPGTSGRTDTQYF.

This clone was seen only once. The chain links TRBV5-4 to TRBJ2-5; D assignment may be TRBD1 or TRBD2 (5 bases each). The CDR3 is made up of 15 amino acids. Trimming removed 0 bases at V and 4 bases at J, with 13 bases between. Germline V lookup: CDR1 SGHNT, CDR2 YYREEE (reference sequence). Here the CDR3 reads CASSLGGTAGETQYF. The CDR3, as DNA: TGTGCCAGCAGCTTGGGGGGGACCGCGGGAGAGACCCAGTACTTC.

This chain links TRBV28 with TRBJ2-5, with D possibly called TRBD1 or TRBD2 (5 bases each). Trimming pared 1 base from V and 4 bases from J, leaving 10 bases between. Germline V gives CDR1 MDHEN, CDR2 SYDVKM. CDR3 length equals 14 residues. The CDR3 DNA follows: TGTGCCAGCAGTTTATCCCAGGGACCAGAGACCCAGTACTTC. Encoded protein: CASSLSQGPETQYF.

The chain joins TRBV5-4 to TRBJ2-3, with 9 nucleotides matching TRBD2. The CDR3 sequence is 16 residues long. The V segment lost 3 bases and the J segment 5 bases; nucleotides outside the gene matches: 10. Germline V gives CDR1 SGHNT, CDR2 YYREEE (reference sequence). The CDR3 sequence: CASSSASGIGIDTQYF. The CDR3 nucleotides are TGTGCCAGCAGCTCGGCTAGCGGGATCGGCATAGATACGCAGTATTTT.

The chain joins TRBV10-3 to TRBJ1-1; no clear D. Trimming took 6 bases from V and 0 from J, leaving 11 bases between them. This CDR3 is 14 amino acids long. Germline V gene sequence: CDR1 ENHRY, CDR2 SYGVKD. The DNA of the CDR3 is TGTGCCATCAGGCTGGACGCTTTGAACACTGAAGCTTTCTTT. This sequence encodes CAIRLDALNTEAFF.

This clone has only a few counts. The chain uses TRBV4-1 and TRBJ2-7; D could derive from TRBD1 or TRBD2 (5 bases each). The CDR3 is 13 amino acids. Germline V CDR1 and CDR2: MGHRA, YSYEKL. V lost 6 bases, J lost 3 bases, and 12 bases lay in between. CDR3 protein: CASSRDPIYEQYF. CDR3 coding DNA: TGCGCCAGCAGTCGGGACCCGATCTACGAGCAGTACTTC.

This clone is a singleton in its sample. V gene TRBV19 combines with J gene TRBJ1-5; TRBD1 aligns across 9 bases. Per germline, CDR1 LNHDA and CDR2 SQIVND (reference sequence). With 5 bases clipped from V and 7 bases from J, the junction kept 6 bases outside the gene matches. The CDR3 has 14 amino acids. Here the CDR3 reads CASSSHRGQQPQHF. CDR3 DNA sequence: TGTGCCAGTAGTTCACACAGGGGGCAACAGCCCCAGCATTTT.

The chain combines TRBV29-1 with TRBJ2-3; TRBD1 agrees at 10 bases. Germline lookup yields CDR1 SQVTM and CDR2 ANQGSEA. CDR3 length equals 13 residues. V shed 2 bases and J 8 bases; nucleotides not matched to a gene: 4. This chain's CDR3 is CSVERQGAITQYF. CDR3 bases: TGCAGCGTTGAAAGACAGGGGGCTATTACGCAGTATTTT.

The DNA for the CDR3 is TGTGCCAGTAGTACCACCGGGGAGCTGTTTTTT. Translated: CASSTTGELFF. The chain links TRBV19 to TRBJ2-2; D remains ambiguous. Per germline, CDR1 LNHDA and CDR2 SQIVND (reference sequence). Trimming removed 4 bases from V and 4 bases from J, with 1 base in between. There are 11 residues in the CDR3. Supplemented by reference TRBV19 and TRBJ2-2, the full variable domain reads DGGITQSPKYLFRKEGQNVTLSCEQNLNHDAMYWYRQDPGQGLRLIYYSQIVNDFQKGDIAEGYSVSREKKESFPLTVTSAQKNPTAFYLCASSTTGELFFGEGSRLTVL.